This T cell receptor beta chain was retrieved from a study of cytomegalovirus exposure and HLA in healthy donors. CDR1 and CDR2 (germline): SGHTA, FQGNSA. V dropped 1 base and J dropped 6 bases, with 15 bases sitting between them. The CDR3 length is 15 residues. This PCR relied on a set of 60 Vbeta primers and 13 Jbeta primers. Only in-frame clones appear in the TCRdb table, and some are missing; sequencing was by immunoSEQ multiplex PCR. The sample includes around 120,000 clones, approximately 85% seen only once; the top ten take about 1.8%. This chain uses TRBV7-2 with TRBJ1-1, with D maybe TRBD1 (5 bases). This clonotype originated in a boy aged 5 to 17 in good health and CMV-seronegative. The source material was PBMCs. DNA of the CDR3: TGTGCCAGCAGCTTAGTGATCGGGGGAGGCGCTGAAGCTTTCTTT. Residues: CASSLVIGGGAEAFF.